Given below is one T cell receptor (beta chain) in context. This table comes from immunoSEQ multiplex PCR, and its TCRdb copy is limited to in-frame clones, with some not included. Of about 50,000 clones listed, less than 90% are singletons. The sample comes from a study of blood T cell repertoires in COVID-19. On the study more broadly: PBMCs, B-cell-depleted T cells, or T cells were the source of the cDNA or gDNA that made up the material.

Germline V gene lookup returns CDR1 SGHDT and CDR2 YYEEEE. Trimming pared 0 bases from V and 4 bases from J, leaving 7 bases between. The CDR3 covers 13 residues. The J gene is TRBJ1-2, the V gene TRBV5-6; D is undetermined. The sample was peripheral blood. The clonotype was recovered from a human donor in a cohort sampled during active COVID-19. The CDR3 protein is CASSLDGRYGYTF. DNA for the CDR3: TGTGCCAGCAGCTTGGACGGTCGCTATGGCTACACCTTC.